The clone carrying this T cell receptor (beta chain) occurred a few times. This sample was taken from a study of blood T cells in healthy people across ages. V was trimmed by 2 bases and J by 6 bases, leaving 14 bases between them. The CDR3 is made up of 14 amino acids. From germline, CDR1 is SGDLS and CDR2 YYNGEE. With a J-beta primer mix and a sample-barcoded 5' primer, a second PCR ran about 7 to 12 cycles. Using its own MiXCR run on the 5' RACE reads, TCRdb lists one record per CDR3 protein. In the table there are under 2,000,000 distinct CDR3 sequences, 40% to 55% of which are singletons. In each sample, at least 6 million PBMCs were isolated.

The receptor's source is a woman aged 35 to 49 in good health. Sequencing used blood. The V and J genes are TRBV9 and TRBJ2-5; D is perhaps TRBD2 (5 bases). CDR3 region: CASSVGEPEKTQYF. DNA of the CDR3: TGTGCCAGCAGCGTCGGGGAACCTGAGAAGACCCAGTACTTC.